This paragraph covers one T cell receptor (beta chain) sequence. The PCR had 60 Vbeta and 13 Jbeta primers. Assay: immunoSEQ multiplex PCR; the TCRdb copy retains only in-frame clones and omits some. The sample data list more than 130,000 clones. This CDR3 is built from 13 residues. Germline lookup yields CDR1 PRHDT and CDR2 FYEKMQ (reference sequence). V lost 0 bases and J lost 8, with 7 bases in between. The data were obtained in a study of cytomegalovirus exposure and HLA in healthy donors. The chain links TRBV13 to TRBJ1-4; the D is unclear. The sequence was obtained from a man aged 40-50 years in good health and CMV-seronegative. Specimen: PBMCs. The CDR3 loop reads CASSLGRREKLFF. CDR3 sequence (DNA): TGTGCCAGCAGCTTAGGCAGGAGGGAAAAACTGTTTTTT.